What follows are 6 T cell receptor beta chains derived from one specimen sequenced in a study of T-cell reconstitution after alpha-beta-depleted transplantation in children. TCRbeta library construction was performed incorporating unique molecular identifiers. TCRdb redid the calling of the PCR reads with MiXCR, one entry per CDR3 protein. The table lists hundreds of thousands of distinct CDR3 sequences, roughly 16% of them singletons. The sequencing used PBMCs, mostly from graft donor cells, collected 360 days after TCRalphabeta/CD19-depleted stem cell transplant. The source of these receptors is a male patient younger than 18 who had a stem cell transplant for acute lymphoblastic leukemia, so the T cells may come from the graft donor.

The chain has TRBV4-1 and TRBJ2-4, with 8 positions matching TRBD2. The CDR3 spans 16 residues. The germline V gene has CDR1 MGHRA and CDR2 YSYEKL. V shed 4 bases, J shed 8 bases, and the junction held 13 bases outside the gene matches. CDR3 protein: CASSPNGLAVLDIQYF. In DNA form, the CDR3 reads TGCGCCAGCAGCCCAAACGGACTAGCCGTATTAGACATTCAGTACTTC.

This clonotype was counted at least ten times. The gene calls are TRBV20-1 and TRBJ1-5; no clear D gene. CDR3 length: 14 residues. Trimming removed 6 bases at V and 1 base at J, with 13 bases between. Per germline, CDR1 DFQATT and CDR2 SNEGSKA (reference sequence). The CDR3 DNA reads as TGCAGTGCCTGGAAGGAATGGAGCAATCAGCCCCAGCATTTT. Translating it yields CSAWKEWSNQPQHF.

The chain joins TRBV10-3 to TRBJ2-7, with TRBD2 identical over 7 bases. Losses at the gene ends were 5 bases for V and 5 bases for J; bases not matched to a gene: 6. CDR1 is ENHRY, CDR2 SYGVKD, per germline. The CDR3 sequence is 13 residues long. CDR3 sequence (DNA): TGTGCCATCAGTCCCGGCGGGAGACACGAGCAGTACTTC. It is translated as CAISPGGRHEQYF.

The table lists this clonotype with a few counts. The genes are TRBV11-2 and TRBJ2-7; 12 bases map to TRBD2. The ends lost 5 bases at V and 6 bases at J; junction bases unmatched: 8. The CDR3 consists of 15 residues. From germline, CDR1 is SGHAT and CDR2 FQNNGV. The CDR3 sequence is CASSPLAGGPSEQYF. In nucleotides, the CDR3 is TGTGCCAGCAGCCCGCTAGCGGGAGGGCCCAGCGAGCAGTACTTC.

The J gene is TRBJ1-1, the V gene TRBV7-9; the match to TRBD1 covers 9 bases. Germline CDR1 and CDR2: SEHNR and FQNEAQ (reference sequence). The CDR3 covers 17 residues. The V and J ends lost 0 bases and 5 bases, in that order; junction bases with no gene match: 10. The CDR3 DNA reads as TGTGCCAGCAGCTTAGCCCACAGGGGGCGACGAGAGACTGAAGCTTTCTTT. This sequence encodes CASSLAHRGRRETEAFF.

The gene calls are TRBV19 and TRBJ2-1; TRBD1 matches at 7 bases. The ends lost 5 bases at V and 7 bases at J; junction bases unmatched: 8. CDR1 is LNHDA and CDR2 is SQIVND in the germline V gene (reference sequence). CDR3 length: 14 amino acids. The CDR3 DNA is TGTGCCAGTAGTTTCTGGACAGGCTCAAATGAGCAGTTCTTC. Its protein is CASSFWTGSNEQFF.